This T cell receptor beta chain was identified during a study of regulatory T cells in long-lasting Graves disease. Documented time point: persistent/refractory GD, antithyroid drugs over 5 years with positive TRAb. PBMC RNA was the source of the TCR library. The CDR3 extends over 15 amino acids. V was clipped by 6 bases and J by 1 base; unmatched bases: 8. Germline-derived CDR1 and CDR2 are ENHRY and SYGVKD. Library construction for TCR beta used iRepertoire HTBI primers and Arm-PCR of CDR3 regions. TCRdb processed the multiplex PCR reads anew with MiXCR; each CDR3 protein has one entry. The sample yields about 460,000 distinct CDR3 sequences, approximately 23% seen once.

The chain uses TRBV10-3 and TRBJ1-2, with TRBD1 matching over 7 bases. The source is a female donor with Graves disease. The specimen was peripheral blood mononuclear cells (PBMCs), collected when the disease was refractory, from a patient treated with antithyroid drugs. CDR3 region: CAISSGQESNYGYTF. The CDR3 DNA follows: TGTGCCATCAGCTCTGGACAGGAGAGTAACTATGGCTACACCTTC.